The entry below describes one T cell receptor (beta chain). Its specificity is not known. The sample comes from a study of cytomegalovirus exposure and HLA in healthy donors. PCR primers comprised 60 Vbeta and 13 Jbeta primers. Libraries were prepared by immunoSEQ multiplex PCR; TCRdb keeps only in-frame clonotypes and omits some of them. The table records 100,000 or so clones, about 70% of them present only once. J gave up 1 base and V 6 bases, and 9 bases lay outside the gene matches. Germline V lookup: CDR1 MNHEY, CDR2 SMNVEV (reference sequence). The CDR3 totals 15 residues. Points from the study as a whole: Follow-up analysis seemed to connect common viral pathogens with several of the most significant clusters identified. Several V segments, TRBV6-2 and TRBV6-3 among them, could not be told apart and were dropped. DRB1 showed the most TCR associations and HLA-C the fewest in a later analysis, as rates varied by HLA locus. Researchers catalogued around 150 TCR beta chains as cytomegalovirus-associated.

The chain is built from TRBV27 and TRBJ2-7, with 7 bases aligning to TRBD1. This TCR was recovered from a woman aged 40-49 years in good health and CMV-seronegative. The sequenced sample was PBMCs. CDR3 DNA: TGTGCCAGCAGGGGGGTAGGGGGCAATTCCTACGAGCAGTACTTC. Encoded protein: CASRGVGGNSYEQYF.